Below, 32 T cell receptor beta chains from the same sample are listed, as sequenced in a study of T-cell reconstitution after alpha-beta-depleted transplantation in children. Molecular barcoding with unique molecular identifiers was used for the TCRbeta library. TCRdb itself ran the PCR reads through MiXCR, one entry per CDR3 protein. The sample includes approximately 250,000 distinct CDR3 sequences, around 9.7% of them seen just once. Sequencing was performed on PBMCs from the stem cell graft donor, taken from the stem cell graft. The receptors shown here come from a human donor who donated a stem cell graft to a child with SCID.

This clonotype was detected many times. V and J are TRBV7-2 and TRBJ2-5; 16 positions match TRBD2. Per the germline V gene, CDR1 is SGHTA and CDR2 is FQGNSA. With V trimmed by 0 bases and J by 3 bases, 7 bases remained unmatched. The CDR3 spans 19 residues. The CDR3 DNA reads as TGTGCCAGCAGCTTAGCTGGGACTAGCGGGGGGGCCGTGAAAGAGACCCAGTACTTC. Translated, it gives CASSLAGTSGGAVKETQYF.

This clonotype was picked up many times. The V call is TRBV5-1, the J call TRBJ1-1; 10 bases align to TRBD1. Unmatched junction bases numbered 9, after V lost 4 bases and J lost 0 bases. Germline V lookup: CDR1 SGHRS, CDR2 YFSETQ. The CDR3 is made up of 17 amino acids. The CDR3 nucleotides read TGCGCCAGCAGCCCATTCGGACAGGGGGAAGTGAACACTGAAGCTTTCTTT. Its protein is CASSPFGQGEVNTEAFF.

This clonotype was counted at least ten times. V is TRBV6-5 and J is TRBJ1-1, with 11 bases that match TRBD1. The V gene end was trimmed by 4 bases and the J gene end by 5 bases; junction bases not matched to a gene: 6. The CDR3 totals 15 residues. Germline V gives CDR1 MNHEY, CDR2 SVGAGI. This CDR3 is CASSSDRGRTTEAFF. The CDR3 DNA sequence: TGTGCCAGCAGTTCGGACAGGGGGCGAACTACTGAAGCTTTCTTT.

In this sample, this clonotype turned up many times. The chain joins TRBV6-5 to TRBJ2-1, with D perhaps TRBD1 or TRBD2 (5 bases each). The CDR3 is 14 amino acids. V dropped 4 bases and J dropped 5 bases, with 12 bases sitting between them. Germline V gives CDR1 MNHEY, CDR2 SVGAGI. The CDR3 DNA follows: TGTGCCAGCAGTTGGGGGTCTTGGAACAATGAGCAGTTCTTC. Encoded protein: CASSWGSWNNEQFF.

There are a few counts of this clonotype. J is TRBJ2-5 and V is TRBV20-1; D is ambiguous. This CDR3 has 16 amino acids. CDR1 and CDR2 (germline): DFQATT, SNEGSKA (reference sequence). The ends were cut back, 0 bases at V and 7 bases at J, with 21 bases in the middle. The CDR3 nucleotides are TGCAGTGCTAGAGATAGTGGCGGCCGATCTGGGTGGACCCAGTACTTC. This gives the protein CSARDSGGRSGWTQYF.

In its sample, this clonotype was seen many times. The gene calls are TRBV5-1 and TRBJ1-1, with D unresolved. Germline V gene lookup returns CDR1 SGHRS and CDR2 YFSETQ. V lost 0 bases to trimming and J lost 1 base, with 13 bases between them. The CDR3 has 16 residues. CDR3 loop: CASSLERSYTNTEAFF. The CDR3 bases are TGCGCCAGCAGCTTGGAGAGGAGTTATACGAACACTGAAGCTTTCTTT.

This clonotype was picked up a small number of times. V is TRBV28 and J is TRBJ1-2; D is undetermined. Germline V gene data show CDR1 as MDHEN and CDR2 as SYDVKM. The CDR3 is made up of 13 amino acids. With 4 bases removed from V and 4 bases from J, the gap between germline ends came to 10 bases. CDR3 residues: CASSYRLIYGYTF. CDR3 nucleotides: TGTGCCAGCAGTTATCGACTCATCTATGGCTACACCTTC.

Ten or more counts support this clonotype. The J gene is TRBJ2-1, the V gene TRBV5-1, with D tentatively TRBD1 (5 bases). Germline-derived CDR1 and CDR2 are SGHRS and YFSETQ. V was clipped by 2 bases and J by 5 bases, with 11 bases between them. The CDR3 spans 14 residues. The CDR3 bases are TGCGCCAGCAGCTTTAGCAGGGCCGACAATGAGCAGTTCTTC. It codes for CASSFSRADNEQFF.

This clonotype showed up many times. CDR3 region: CASSYGSNNQPQHF. The CDR3 coding sequence is TGCGCCAGCAGCTACGGCAGCAACAATCAGCCCCAGCATTTT. This chain links TRBV5-1 with TRBJ1-5; D is ambiguous. The CDR3 has 14 residues. Trimming left V 3 bases short and J 3 bases short, with 10 bases between. Germline V gene sequence: CDR1 SGHRS, CDR2 YFSETQ.

In this sample, this clonotype turned up many times. V and J are TRBV4-3 and TRBJ2-3; no firm D call. Germline V gene data show CDR1 as LGHNA and CDR2 as YSLEER. Trimming left V 1 base short and J 9 bases short, with 11 bases between. This CDR3 spans 13 amino acids. The CDR3 nucleotides read TGCGCCAGCAGCCAAGGGGTCCTGAGGACGCAGTATTTT. It yields the protein CASSQGVLRTQYF.

This clonotype has at least ten counts. This sequence joins TRBV5-1 and TRBJ2-1; 10 positions agree with TRBD1. This CDR3 contains 15 residues. Germline V CDR1 and CDR2: SGHRS, YFSETQ. J lost 4 bases, V lost 4 bases, and 5 bases had no gene match. The CDR3 region is CASSPGQGDYNEQFF. The CDR3, as DNA: TGCGCCAGCAGCCCAGGACAGGGGGATTACAATGAGCAGTTCTTC. The variable domain in full, completed from reference TRBV5-1 and TRBJ2-1, reads KAGVTQTPRYLIKTRGQQVTLSCSPISGHRSVSWYQQTPGQGLQFLFEYFSETQRNKGNFPGRFSGRQFSNSRSEMNVSTLELGDSALYLCASSPGQGDYNEQFFGPGTRLTVL.

This clonotype was seen ten or more times. This chain connects TRBV4-3 to TRBJ1-4, with 9 positions matching TRBD1. This CDR3 is 15 amino acids long. CDR1 is LGHNA and CDR2 is YSLEER in the germline V gene. The V gene end was trimmed by 6 bases and the J gene end by 7 bases; junction bases not matched to a gene: 9. CDR3: CASSRTRDRAEKLFF. The DNA for the CDR3 is TGCGCCAGCAGTCGTACCCGGGACAGGGCTGAAAAACTGTTTTTT.

This clonotype was found many times. The J gene is TRBJ2-5, the V gene TRBV5-1, with unresolved D. There are 16 residues in the CDR3. The germline gives CDR1 SGHRS, CDR2 YFSETQ. Trimming left V 4 bases short and J 2 bases short, with 18 bases between. As DNA, the CDR3 is TGCGCCAGCAGCCTGGGCCACCTACAGATACAAGAGACCCAGTACTTC. Residues: CASSLGHLQIQETQYF. The whole variable domain, filled in from reference TRBV5-1 and TRBJ2-5, reads KAGVTQTPRYLIKTRGQQVTLSCSPISGHRSVSWYQQTPGQGLQFLFEYFSETQRNKGNFPGRFSGRQFSNSRSEMNVSTLELGDSALYLCASSLGHLQIQETQYFGPGTRLLVL.

This clonotype was seen a handful of times. CDR3 bases: TGCGCCAGCAGCAAAAATACAGGGGACGAGACCCAGTACTTC. Protein: CASSKNTGDETQYF. The chain joins TRBV5-1 to TRBJ2-5, with 7 bases lining up with TRBD1. Germline CDR1 and CDR2: SGHRS and YFSETQ. The CDR3 extends over 14 amino acids. V shed 4 bases and J 5 bases; nucleotides not matched to a gene: 8. The variable domain in full, with the rest retrieved from reference TRBV5-1 and TRBJ2-5, is KAGVTQTPRYLIKTRGQQVTLSCSPISGHRSVSWYQQTPGQGLQFLFEYFSETQRNKGNFPGRFSGRQFSNSRSEMNVSTLELGDSALYLCASSKNTGDETQYFGPGTRLLVL.

This clonotype has at least ten counts. The chain uses TRBV27 and TRBJ2-3; no reliable D call. Germline assignment: CDR1 MNHEY and CDR2 SMNVEV (reference sequence). CDR3 length: 12 residues. V gave up 7 bases and J gave up 4 bases, with 9 bases separating them. DNA for the CDR3: TGTGCCAGCACCACCCGGTCAGATACGCAGTATTTT. Its protein product is CASTTRSDTQYF.

This clonotype was seen at least ten times. The V call is TRBV6-4, the J call TRBJ1-2; D might be TRBD1 (5 bases). V was pared by 5 bases and J by 2 bases, with 27 bases between. CDR1 is MRHNA, CDR2 SNTAGT, per germline. There are 19 residues in the CDR3. The CDR3 loop is CASSTDPHRPLLQNYGYTF. DNA of the CDR3: TGTGCCAGCAGTACCGACCCCCACAGGCCCCTTCTTCAGAACTATGGCTACACCTTC.

The table lists this clonotype with many counts. CDR3 region: CASSLRGITSPLHF. The CDR3, as DNA: TGTGCCAGCAGTTTACGGGGTATTACTTCACCCCTCCACTTT. The J gene is TRBJ1-6, the V gene TRBV12-3 or TRBV12-4; no reliable D call. V shed 2 bases and J shed 9 bases, with 11 bases lying between them. This CDR3 has 14 residues.

This clonotype was observed at least ten times. This chain uses TRBV27 with TRBJ2-5, with 8 bases aligning to TRBD1. The CDR3 runs 15 residues. CDR1 and CDR2 (germline): MNHEY, SMNVEV (reference sequence). Trimming cost V 5 bases and J 5 bases; bases outside gene matches: 10. CDR3 sequence: CASSPLDRGGETQYF. The CDR3 region has the DNA TGTGCCAGCAGTCCTCTCGACAGGGGTGGGGAGACCCAGTACTTC.

The sample holds many counts of this clonotype. The CDR3, as DNA: TGTGCCAGCAGCTCCCGGACAGGGCACTGGGGCTACACCTTC. This encodes CASSSRTGHWGYTF. V is TRBV5-6 and J is TRBJ1-2, with 8 positions matching TRBD1. Per germline, CDR1 SGHDT and CDR2 YYEEEE. The CDR3 loop spans 14 amino acids. The V and J ends lost 3 bases and 8 bases, in that order; junction bases with no gene match: 9. The full variable domain, with the rest looked up from reference TRBV5-6 and TRBJ1-2, is DAGVTQSPTHLIKTRGQQVTLRCSPKSGHDTVSWYQQALGQGPQFIFQYYEEEERQRGNFPDRFSGHQFPNYSSELNVNALLLGDSALYLCASSSRTGHWGYTFGSGTRLTVV.

In its sample, this clonotype was seen many times. The genes are TRBV5-1 and TRBJ1-5, with 12 nucleotides matching TRBD1. In germline, CDR1 is SGHRS, CDR2 YFSETQ. Unmatched junction bases numbered 12, after V lost 1 base and J lost 4 bases. The CDR3 totals 19 residues. Here the CDR3 reads CASSLNGTGGFIINQPQHF. As DNA, the CDR3 is TGCGCCAGCAGCTTGAACGGGACAGGGGGCTTTATTATAAATCAGCCCCAGCATTTT.

In its sample, this clonotype was seen a few times. The J gene is TRBJ1-5, the V gene TRBV5-1; D call uncertain. V lost 0 bases and J 4 bases, leaving 14 bases between the germline ends. This CDR3 has 16 residues. CDR1 is SGHRS and CDR2 is YFSETQ in the germline V gene. CDR3 sequence reads: CASSLDRIGENQPQHF. CDR3 in DNA: TGCGCCAGCAGCTTGGACCGAATCGGAGAAAATCAGCCCCAGCATTTT.

This clonotype has at least ten counts. The chain couples TRBV12-3 or TRBV12-4 to TRBJ2-2; no clear D. V was cut by 3 bases and J by 2 bases, with 4 bases left in between. CDR3 size: 13 residues. CDR3 coding DNA: TGTGCCAGCAGTTTCTCCAACACCGGGGAGCTGTTTTTT. Its protein is CASSFSNTGELFF.

Details on this clonotype: This may come from a read error, since a much larger clone is one base off. The genes are TRBV12-3 or TRBV12-4 and TRBJ1-1; TRBD1 aligns across 7 bases. The CDR3 extends over 19 amino acids. Trimming at V came to 1 base and at J to 0 bases, leaving 14 bases not matched to a gene. CDR3 sequence: CASSLEGSWDSNMNTEAFF. CDR3 DNA sequence: TGTGCCAGCAGTTTAGAAGGTAGCTGGGACAGCAACATGAACACTGAAGCTTTCTTT.

The chain has TRBV7-2 and TRBJ2-7; either TRBD1 or TRBD2 may fit D (7 bases each). CDR1 is SGHTA, CDR2 FQGNSA, per germline. Between the trimmed V and J ends, which lost 1 base and 0 bases, there was a span of 10 bases. The CDR3 is 15 amino acids. The CDR3 reads CASSLVRGGSYEQYF. CDR3 nucleotides: TGTGCCAGCAGCTTAGTCAGGGGGGGCTCCTACGAGCAGTACTTC.

This clonotype was detected ten times or more. This chain connects TRBV5-1 to TRBJ2-1; D not resolved. The V and J ends lost 9 bases and 4 bases respectively, with 14 bases between them. The V gene's germline CDR1 is SGHRS and CDR2 YFSETQ. The CDR3 sequence is 13 residues long. The DNA for the CDR3 is TGCGCCAACAGAGGATACTTTTACAATGAGCAGTTCTTC. The encoded protein is CANRGYFYNEQFF.

This clonotype occurred many times. The chain employs TRBV12-3 or TRBV12-4 and TRBJ1-1, with a weak D call TRBD1 (6 bases). This CDR3 has 16 residues. Between the trimmed V and J ends, which lost 5 bases and 0 bases, there was a span of 16 bases. The CDR3 sequence is CASSTSGTPLNTEAFF. The CDR3 region has the DNA TGTGCCAGCAGTACTTCCGGGACACCTCTGAACACTGAAGCTTTCTTT.

In its sample, this clonotype was seen a few times. The chain carries TRBV18 and TRBJ2-4; perhaps D is TRBD1 or TRBD2 (5 bases each). V lost 3 bases and J 0 bases, leaving 15 bases between the germline ends. Per the germline V gene, CDR1 is KGHSH and CDR2 is LQKENI. The CDR3 is 17 residues long. The CDR3 nucleotides are TGTGCCAGCTCACCCCCACAGGCAGGACTAGCCAAAAACATTCAGTACTTC. Amino acids: CASSPPQAGLAKNIQYF.

This clonotype occurred many times. This chain links TRBV5-1 with TRBJ1-1, with D tentatively TRBD1 (5 bases). Between the trimmed V and J ends, which lost 0 bases and 4 bases, there was a span of 16 bases. Germline assignment: CDR1 SGHRS and CDR2 YFSETQ. This CDR3 is built from 16 residues. The CDR3 DNA is TGCGCCAGCAGCTTGGTGGGGGTGAGATTCTCCACTGAAGCTTTCTTT. Translating it yields CASSLVGVRFSTEAFF.

The chain is built from TRBV7-2 and TRBJ1-1, with 9 bases that match TRBD1. The CDR3 has 14 amino acids. CDR1 SGHTA and CDR2 FQGNSA come from the germline V gene. V lost 1 base and J lost 8; bases outside the gene matches: 5. The CDR3 DNA follows: TGTGCCAGCAGCTTAGTGTTTGGGACAGGGGAAGCTTTCTTT. Protein: CASSLVFGTGEAFF.

This clonotype was observed at least ten times. The rearrangement links TRBV9 to TRBJ2-2; no definite D call. In germline, CDR1 is SGDLS, CDR2 YYNGEE. This CDR3 spans 13 amino acids. The V gene lost 2 bases and the J gene lost 6 bases, with 8 bases spanning the gap. The CDR3, as DNA: TGTGCCAGCAGCGTTAGCCGTTCCGGGGAGCTGTTTTTT. It yields the protein CASSVSRSGELFF. Variable domain in full (rest from reference TRBV9 and TRBJ2-2): DSGVTQTPKHLITATGQRVTLRCSPRSGDLSVYWYQQSLDQGLQFLIQYYNGEERAKGNILERFSAQQFPDLHSELNLSSLELGDSALYFCASSVSRSGELFFGEGSRLTVL.

The V call is TRBV5-1, the J call TRBJ2-2, with D possibly TRBD1 on 5 matching bases. The V gene lost 4 bases and the J gene lost 1 base, with 11 bases spanning the gap. CDR3 length: 15 amino acids. Germline CDR1 reads SGHRS; CDR2 reads YFSETQ. This chain's CDR3 is CASSRDRQNTGELFF. The CDR3 nucleotides read TGCGCCAGCAGCCGCGACAGACAGAACACCGGGGAGCTGTTTTTT.

This clonotype came up many times. This sequence joins TRBV3-1 and TRBJ2-1; tentative D call: TRBD2 (5 bases). Trimming removed 5 bases at V and 5 bases at J, with 13 bases between. Germline values: CDR1 LGHDT, CDR2 YNNKEL (reference sequence). This CDR3 region has 14 residues. The CDR3 sequence is CASSDRGTNNEQFF. The CDR3 DNA reads as TGTGCCAGCAGCGACCGGGGAACCAACAATGAGCAGTTCTTC.